The entry that follows covers one T cell receptor beta chain sequence. Its cognate antigen is unknown. The junction departs from the called germline gene at one end, perhaps through a read error. The donors were in the approximately 130-subject validation cohort; that cohort was separate from the roughly 700-subject first cohort. These data are taken from a study of cytomegalovirus exposure and HLA in healthy donors. Whole-study context: According to later analysis, the same platform produced the approximately 120 validation and about 700 first-cohort repertoires.

Clones were sequenced by immunoSEQ multiplex PCR, and TCRdb holds only the in-frame ones, with some missing. This table holds some 270,000 clones, about 86% found once. CDR3 length: 14 residues. Per the germline V gene, CDR1 is LGHNA and CDR2 is YNFKEQ. Study results and limitations: In a later analysis, first-cohort TCR clusters were found to tend to co-occur in the 120 or so validation repertoires. Investigators reported about 160 TCR beta chains as tied to cytomegalovirus.

The TCR originated in a woman between 18 and 30 years old in good health and CMV-seronegative. This rearrangement joins TRBV4-2 to TRBJ1-1; no clear D gene. Material for sequencing was PBMCs. CDR3 coding DNA: TGTGCCAGCAGCGAAGACATGGAGGTCACTGAAGCTTTCTTT. Translating gives CASSEDMEVTEAFF.